One T cell receptor (beta chain) is described in this entry. This CDR3 contains 15 residues. Germline loops: CDR1 SEHNR, CDR2 FQNEAQ (reference sequence). V gave up 1 base and J gave up 6 bases, with 10 bases separating them. Random hexamers primed reverse transcription of about 0.5 to 1 ug RNA. One entry per CDR3 protein, called by TCRdb with MiXCR from the immunoSEQ multiplex PCR reads. The sample yields 150,000 to 190,000 distinct CDR3 sequences, over 95% seen once. The data derive from a study of CD8 T cells in Susac syndrome. V usage is TRBV7-9 and J usage is TRBJ1-6; no definite D call. The sequencing sample was made of CD8+ T cells from PBMCs. The sequence was obtained from a human donor with multiple sclerosis. The CDR3 loop is CASSLEDGRNSPLHF. In DNA form, the CDR3 reads TGTGCCAGCAGCTTAGAGGACGGCCGTAATTCACCCCTCCACTTT.